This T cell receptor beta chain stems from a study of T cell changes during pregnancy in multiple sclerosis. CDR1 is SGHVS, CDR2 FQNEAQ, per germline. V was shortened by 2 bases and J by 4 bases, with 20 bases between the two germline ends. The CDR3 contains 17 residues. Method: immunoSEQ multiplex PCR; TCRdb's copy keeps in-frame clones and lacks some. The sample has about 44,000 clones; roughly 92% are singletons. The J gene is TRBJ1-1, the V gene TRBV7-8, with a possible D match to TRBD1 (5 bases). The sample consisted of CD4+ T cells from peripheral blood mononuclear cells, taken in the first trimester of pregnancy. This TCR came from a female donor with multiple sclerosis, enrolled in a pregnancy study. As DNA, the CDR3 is TGTGCCAGCAGCTTAACCTCGACAGCAGCTAGGGGCACTGAAGCTTTCTTT. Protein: CASSLTSTAARGTEAFF.